The subject of this entry is one T cell receptor beta chain. The antigen this receptor binds is unknown. Per-base quality was not reported, and no clone a single base away is much larger than it. These data originate in a study of shared clonotypes between healthy human individuals (dated by TCRdb to 2018 to 2020). Study-level background: The cohort included three men and a couple of women between 18 and 49 years of age. For each donor, CD4 naive and CD4 memory were each given three plates, CD8 naive was given two plates, and CD8 memory was given one plate. The study deeply sequenced blood TCR repertoires of several healthy adults to estimate repertoire size and the extent of clonotype sharing between individuals. To increase sequencing depth and limit assay-specific biases, TCR repertoire library preparation and sequencing were carried out by different laboratories using diverse techniques. Each donor's leukapheresis produced roughly between roughly 0.85 and 10 billion PBMCs. What the study reported, not specific to this receptor: Compared with non-shared clonotypes, clonotypes shared by all four sorted-subset donors had higher generation probabilities. Based on pairwise subsampling, the degree of clonotype sharing among donors was expected to be affected by sequencing depth. Sampling was restricted to blood, and TCR repertoires in tissues likely differ from the TCR repertoires found in blood. Larger estimated clonotype richness was generally found for naive subsets than for memory subsets. The small number of donors limited the genetic and exposure-history diversity represented. Incomplete sequencing was indicated by rarefaction of sorted-subset datasets, despite the large sequencing depth. When several donors were compared, the shared fraction of clonotypes was about 5.4% for naive CD4, around 4% for naive CD8, 2.3% for memory CD4, and under 0.5% for memory CD8.

TCR CDR3 regions were amplified from genomic DNA by multiplex PCR using the deep immunoSEQ assay. Extracted genomic DNA from each cell subset was spread evenly across all wells of several immunoSEQ 96-well plates, with each plate serving as a replicate. For sorted subsets, about 210 ng of genomic DNA, equivalent to around 31,000 T cell genomes, went into each replicate PCR. Purified libraries were quantified with a Qubit 3.0 fluorometer, sized on a Bioanalyzer 2100, and re-quantified with the KAPA Library Quantification kit. Every immunoSEQ 96-well plate was sequenced on a dedicated single-read 150-cycle Illumina NextSeq 550 flow cell. Per the source publication's procedure: Because the immunoSEQ output held only junctional sequences and lacked quality scores, the filtering could not match the filtering applied to full-length reads. Sequences were annotated with PyIR, a Python wrapper for IgBLAST v1.9, and V/J genes and CDR3 were assigned using IMGT germline references. Reads with weak V/J assignments (E-value above 1e-6), missing CDR3, stop codons, out-of-frame junctions, or ambiguous translated residues were removed. V3J clonotypes were defined as sequences sharing the same inferred V gene, J gene, and CDR3 amino acid sequence. To compute the percentage overlap between repertoires, the number of shared unique clonotypes was divided by the size of the smaller repertoire. Repertoire richness was assessed with RTK rarefaction, the Chao1 estimator, and Recon v2.1 estimates of unobserved clonotypes. Generation probabilities were computed with OLGA for all TCRbeta clonotypes obtained by the gDNA method from several donors. TCRdb re-hosts the immuneACCESS table, in-frame sequences only. Its copies lack some clones; in the studies checked, an unresolved V gene accounts for under half of them, and the cause for the rest is not known. D and trimming were read from the DNA, whereas the V and J calls and clone size are those reported in that table. For this sample the table gives 2 million to 2.5 million clones, of which approximately 94% were detected only once. Approximately 0.13% of the sample is in the top ten clones.

From its cysteine to its phenylalanine, the CDR3 spans 13 amino acids. Only CDR3 DNA is held: 39 bases, read in frame from base 1. The germline ends are 7 bases apart after V is trimmed by 3 bases and J by 2 bases. Looking up the germline V gene yields CDR1 MDHEN and CDR2 SYDVKM. Healthy HIV-negative adults with no recently reported acute infections or vaccinations were included as donors. Every donor was a Caucasian adult residing in Nashville, Tennessee, USA. Magnetic negative selection was used to enrich CD4+ T cells, after which naive cells were positively selected on CD45RA and the negative fraction became the memory subset. Blood was collected by leukapheresis, and PBMCs were isolated by Ficoll-Histopaque density gradient centrifugation and then cryopreserved in liquid nitrogen vapor phase. Analytical flow cytometry was used to check the purity and quantity of each magnetically sorted T cell population. Genomic DNA was isolated from every sorted fraction and measured by UV absorbance on a Nanodrop 2000c.

The sequenced sample was naive CD4+ T cells sorted from blood. What this sample's cell subset or site label stands for: CD45RA+ positively selected. In this chain, TRBV28 is recombined with TRBJ1-2; the D gene assignment is ambiguous. This TCR was recovered from a young man in good health. The CDR3 here reads CASSLAPNYGYTF. The nucleotide sequence is given as TGTGCCAGCAGTTTGGCCCCCAACTATGGCTACACCTTC.